This T cell receptor (beta chain) was found in a study of CD8+CD57+ T cells in acquired aplastic anemia. Study as a whole: Sorted CD4+ and CD8+ cells yielded about 3.1 ug of DNA on average. In CD4+ cells, healthy donors produced an average of approximately 11 million reads.

With 6 bases removed from V and 5 bases from J, the gap between germline ends came to 16 bases. The CDR3 has 14 amino acids. General study findings and limits: Patients versus controls showed no significant CD8+ Simpson's diversity difference. Found in both controls and patients were some 31 CD8+ CDR3 sequences.

Many counts were recorded for this clonotype. Its antigen remains unidentified. For CDR3 and TCR beta VDJ profiling, genomic DNA was the template used. One entry per CDR3 protein results from TCRdb running MiXCR on the reads. Of some 240,000 distinct CDR3 sequences listed, 34% are singletons. The sample was sorted CD4+, CD8+, or CD8+CD57+ T cells (not recorded which) from PBMCs. The sequence derives from a human donor in good health, serving as a control. The gene calls are TRBV12-3 or TRBV12-4 and TRBJ1-2; the D gene is possibly TRBD1 (5 bases). The CDR3 region is CASSPQRGGYGYTF. The DNA for the CDR3 is TGTGCCAGCAGCCCGCAGAGGGGAGGATATGGCTACACCTTC.